A single sample is the source of the 25 T cell receptor beta chains below, sequenced in a study of blood T cell repertoires in COVID-19. Sequencing used immunoSEQ multiplex PCR; TCRdb keeps in-frame clones, though not all of them. The data show about 150,000 clones, around 86% seen once. The sequencing input was PBMCs or T cells enriched from blood (not recorded which). The receptor source for this set is a man aged 50-60 years who had recovered from COVID-19.

The chain recombines TRBV19 with TRBJ2-1, with a weak D call TRBD2 (5 bases). Per germline, CDR1 LNHDA and CDR2 SQIVND (reference sequence). The CDR3 is made up of 15 amino acids. The V end lost 1 base, the J end lost 9 bases, and 16 bases lay between the germline ends. Here the CDR3 reads CASSIARGLRGEQFF. The CDR3 coding sequence is TGTGCCAGTAGTATAGCCCGTGGACTCCGGGGTGAGCAGTTCTTC.

The rearrangement links TRBV7-2 to TRBJ2-3; 7 bases agree with TRBD2. The CDR3 length is 12 residues. Per the germline V gene, CDR1 is SGHTA and CDR2 is FQGNSA. J gave up 8 bases and V 8 bases, and 7 bases lay outside the gene matches. The DNA for the CDR3 is TGTGCCAGCCAGGGAGGGCGGGGTACGCAGTATTTT. Amino acids: CASQGGRGTQYF.

V and J are TRBV15 and TRBJ1-1; 7 bases line up with TRBD1. Germline CDR1 is LNHNV and CDR2 is YYDKDF (reference sequence). Trimming took 2 bases from V and 3 from J; bases not matched to a gene: 9. CDR3 length: 16 residues. The CDR3 nucleotides read TGTGCCACCAGCAGACTACTTAGACAGGGTGACACTGAAGCTTTCTTT. This sequence encodes CATSRLLRQGDTEAFF.

This rearrangement joins TRBV27 to TRBJ2-7; TRBD2 aligns across 14 bases. With V trimmed by 5 bases and J by 5 bases, 11 bases remained unmatched. Germline lookup yields CDR1 MNHEY and CDR2 SMNVEV (reference sequence). The CDR3 spans 17 residues. In DNA form, the CDR3 reads TGTGCCAGCAGTCCTCTTCCGGGACTAGCGGGGGTCCACGAGCAGTACGTC. Its protein is CASSPLPGLAGVHEQYV.

This clone was observed a few times. The chain carries TRBV4-3 and TRBJ2-1; 13 positions agree with TRBD2. After removal of 3 bases from V and 6 bases from J, the junction contained 2 bases not matched to a gene. The CDR3 contains 15 residues. The germline V gene has CDR1 LGHNA and CDR2 YSLEER. The CDR3 DNA reads as TGCGCCAGCAGCCATACTAGCGGGGGGGCCAATGAGCAGTTCTTC. Its translation is CASSHTSGGANEQFF.

The rearrangement uses TRBV11-1 and TRBJ2-7, with 11 bases matching TRBD2. CDR1 and CDR2 (germline): SGHAT, FQDESV (reference sequence). The ends lost 5 bases at V and 2 bases at J; junction bases unmatched: 5. The CDR3 covers 15 residues. The CDR3 DNA follows: TGTGCCAGCAGCCCTCATAGCGGGAGGGCCTACGAGCAGTACTTC. Its translation: CASSPHSGRAYEQYF.

In its sample, this clone was seen a few times. V gene TRBV7-8 combines with J gene TRBJ1-5, with D unclear. Germline CDR1 is SGHVS and CDR2 is FQNEAQ. The CDR3 totals 14 residues. The ends were cut back, 4 bases at V and 1 base at J, with 8 bases in the middle. CDR3 nucleotides: TGTGCCAGCAGCTCAAAGAGAAGCAATCAGCCCCAGCATTTT. Translating it yields CASSSKRSNQPQHF.

This chain links TRBV3-1 (or the pseudogene TRBV3-2) with TRBJ1-3; D is unresolved. The germline V gene has CDR1 LGHDT and CDR2 YNNKEL (reference sequence). The ends were cut back, 10 bases at V and 1 base at J, with 5 bases in the middle. This CDR3 has 11 amino acids. For the CDR3, the DNA is TGTGCCATCGGTTCTGGAAACACCATATATTTT. It codes for CAIGSGNTIYF.

As DNA, the CDR3 is TGTGCCAGCTCACCACCTTTTGGCGGGGCCGCCACAGATACGCAGTATTTT. It codes for CASSPPFGGAATDTQYF. The J gene is TRBJ2-3, the V gene TRBV18; maybe TRBD2 (6 bases). The V and J ends lost 0 bases and 2 bases respectively, with 15 bases between them. In germline, CDR1 is KGHSH, CDR2 LQKENI. CDR3 length equals 17 residues. Looking up the rest from reference TRBV18 and TRBJ2-3 gives the full variable domain: NAGVMQNPRHLVRRRGQEARLRCSPMKGHSHVYWYRQLPEEGLKFMVYLQKENIIDESGMPKERFSAEFPKEGPSILRIQQVVRGDSAAYFCASSPPFGGAATDTQYFGPGTRLTVL.

This clone was seen only a few times. The rearrangement links TRBV7-9 to TRBJ1-6, with D possibly TRBD1 on 5 matching bases. Germline V lookup: CDR1 SEHNR, CDR2 FQNEAQ (reference sequence). V gave up 4 bases and J gave up 10 bases, with 14 bases separating them. The CDR3 extends over 14 amino acids. The CDR3 sequence is CASSSWQGESPLHF. CDR3 DNA: TGTGCCAGCAGCTCATGGCAGGGCGAATCACCCCTCCACTTT.

V and J are TRBV27 and TRBJ2-2, with a tentative D call TRBD1 (6 bases). Trimming took off 2 bases at V and 4 bases at J, with 11 bases between the two ends. The germline V gene has CDR1 MNHEY and CDR2 SMNVEV (reference sequence). This CDR3 spans 15 amino acids. The chain's CDR3 is CASSLGRGSTGELFF. DNA for the CDR3: TGTGCCAGCAGTTTAGGCAGGGGAAGCACCGGGGAGCTGTTTTTT.

The CDR3 loop reads CASSPARGADTKYF. In DNA form, the CDR3 reads TGTGCCAGCTCACCAGCACGGGGGGCCGACACAAAGTACTTC. The V and J genes are TRBV18 and TRBJ2-5, with a tentative D call TRBD2 (7 bases). Germline-derived CDR1 and CDR2 are KGHSH and LQKENI. The ends were cut back, 2 bases at V and 12 bases at J, with 19 bases in the middle. The length of the CDR3 is 14 residues.

This rearrangement joins TRBV28 to TRBJ1-4, with D possibly matching TRBD1 (5 bases). Trimming cost V 2 bases and J 7 bases, with 11 bases left between them. Germline V gene data show CDR1 as MDHEN and CDR2 as SYDVKM. The CDR3 contains 14 residues. As DNA, the CDR3 is TGTGCCAGCAGTTTAATTCAGGGAGGTGAAAAACTGTTTTTT. Translated, it gives CASSLIQGGEKLFF. Combining the CDR3 with reference TRBV28 and TRBJ1-4 gives the whole variable domain DVKVTQSSRYLVKRTGEKVFLECVQDMDHENMFWYRQDPGLGLRLIYFSYDVKMKEKGDIPEGYSVSREKKERFSLILESASTNQTSMYLCASSLIQGGEKLFFGSGTQLSVL.

The J gene is TRBJ1-2, the V gene TRBV6-5, with D uncertain. Germline V gene data show CDR1 as MNHEY and CDR2 as SVGAGI. CDR3 length equals 12 residues. V lost 7 bases to trimming and J lost 7 bases, with 13 bases between them. The CDR3 nucleotides are TGTGCCAGCACCACAAGGAGGGCTGGCTACACCTTC. It is translated as CASTTRRAGYTF.

The CDR3 DNA follows: TGCGCCAGCGCCGGGACTAGCGGGAGAAGAAGATCCTACAATGAGCAGTTCTTC. It codes for CASAGTSGRRRSYNEQFF. The chain employs TRBV5-1 and TRBJ2-1, with 14 bases lining up with TRBD2. Germline trimming cut 7 bases from V and 1 base from J; bases unmatched to any gene: 10. The V gene's germline CDR1 is SGHRS and CDR2 YFSETQ. This CDR3 contains 18 residues.

The chain recombines TRBV28 with TRBJ1-5; D may be TRBD1 (6 bases). The CDR3 is 16 residues long. Germline V gives CDR1 MDHEN, CDR2 SYDVKM. The V end was cut by 5 bases, the J end by 7 bases, with 21 bases between. The CDR3 sequence: CASSTLRISGDQPQHF. CDR3 in DNA: TGTGCCAGCAGTACCCTAAGGATATCAGGGGACCAGCCCCAGCATTTT.

In DNA form, the CDR3 reads TGTGCCAGCAGTGATAGTGGTCAGCCCCAGCATTTT. Translation gives CASSDSGQPQHF. The chain is built from TRBV6-4 and TRBJ1-5, with D unresolved. V lost 3 bases and J lost 6, with 6 bases in between. Germline CDR1 is MRHNA and CDR2 is SNTAGT. This CDR3 has 12 residues.

This clone was observed a single time. The rearrangement links TRBV12-5 to TRBJ1-5; 8 bases are a match to TRBD1. Looked up from germline, CDR1 is LGHNT and CDR2 is FRNRAP. Unmatched junction bases numbered 10, after V lost 1 base and J lost 2 bases. This CDR3 has 18 amino acids. CDR3 region: CASGLEEDREDGNQPQHF. The CDR3 DNA reads TGTGCTAGTGGTTTGGAGGAGGACAGGGAGGATGGCAATCAGCCCCAGCATTTT.

The chain employs TRBV15 and TRBJ2-1, with D possibly matching TRBD1 (5 bases). In germline, CDR1 is LNHNV, CDR2 YYDKDF (reference sequence). V lost 0 bases, J lost 0 bases, and 6 bases lay in between. The CDR3 totals 15 residues. The CDR3 spells CATSREQGSYNEQFF. The CDR3 DNA reads TGTGCCACCAGCAGAGAGCAGGGCTCCTACAATGAGCAGTTCTTC.

The chain joins TRBV30 to TRBJ1-4; 8 bases line up with TRBD1. The V gene end was trimmed by 0 bases and the J gene end by 7 bases; junction bases not matched to a gene: 7. The CDR3 sequence is 15 residues long. Looked up from germline, CDR1 is GTSNPN and CDR2 is SVGIG (reference sequence). The CDR3, as DNA: TGTGCCTGGAGTGTCGGGCGCACAGGGGGTGAAAAACTGTTTTTT. Translating gives CAWSVGRTGGEKLFF.

This chain links TRBV6-2 or TRBV6-3 with TRBJ2-7; D remains unclear. The CDR3 runs to 16 residues. The V gene's germline CDR1 is MNHEY and CDR2 SVGEGT. Between the trimmed V and J ends, which lost 2 bases and 0 bases, there was a span of 14 bases. The CDR3 reads CASSYLCLRGSYEQYV. The CDR3 bases are TGTGCCAGCAGTTACCTGTGTTTGAGAGGCTCCTACGAGCAGTACGTC.

This clone occurred once. The V call is TRBV2, the J call TRBJ2-1, with D possibly matching TRBD2 (5 bases). The ends were cut back, 7 bases at V and 0 bases at J, with 13 bases in the middle. The CDR3 spans 15 residues. The germline V gene has CDR1 SNHLY and CDR2 FYNNEI. CDR3 amino acids: CASTISESSYNEQFF. DNA of the CDR3: TGTGCCAGCACCATTAGCGAGAGCTCCTACAATGAGCAGTTCTTC.

The V and J genes are TRBV7-6 and TRBJ1-3, with 7 bases lining up with TRBD1. Germline values: CDR1 SGHVS, CDR2 FNYEAQ. The length of the CDR3 is 16 residues. The ends lost 6 bases at V and 5 bases at J; junction bases unmatched: 13. The CDR3 DNA is TGTGCCAGCAGTCCTTCCGGGCGCAGGGGGAGAAACACCATATATTTT. This gives the protein CASSPSGRRGRNTIYF.

The chain joins TRBV5-1 to TRBJ1-2; unclear D gene. Per the germline V gene, CDR1 is SGHRS and CDR2 is YFSETQ. This CDR3 comprises 12 residues. Trimming stripped 4 bases from V and 8 bases from J, with 12 bases between. The CDR3 region has the DNA TGCGCCAGCAGCCTGGATGCACAGGGCTACACCTTC. Translation gives CASSLDAQGYTF.

The V and J genes are TRBV4-2 and TRBJ1-6; 9 bases fit TRBD1. The CDR3 runs 17 residues. V shed 1 base and J 4 bases; nucleotides not matched to a gene: 5. Germline V CDR1 and CDR2: LGHNA, YNFKEQ. Written as DNA, the CDR3 is TGTGCCAGCAGCCAAGTTCGGGGACAGGGTTATAATTCACCCCTCCACTTT. It is translated as CASSQVRGQGYNSPLHF.